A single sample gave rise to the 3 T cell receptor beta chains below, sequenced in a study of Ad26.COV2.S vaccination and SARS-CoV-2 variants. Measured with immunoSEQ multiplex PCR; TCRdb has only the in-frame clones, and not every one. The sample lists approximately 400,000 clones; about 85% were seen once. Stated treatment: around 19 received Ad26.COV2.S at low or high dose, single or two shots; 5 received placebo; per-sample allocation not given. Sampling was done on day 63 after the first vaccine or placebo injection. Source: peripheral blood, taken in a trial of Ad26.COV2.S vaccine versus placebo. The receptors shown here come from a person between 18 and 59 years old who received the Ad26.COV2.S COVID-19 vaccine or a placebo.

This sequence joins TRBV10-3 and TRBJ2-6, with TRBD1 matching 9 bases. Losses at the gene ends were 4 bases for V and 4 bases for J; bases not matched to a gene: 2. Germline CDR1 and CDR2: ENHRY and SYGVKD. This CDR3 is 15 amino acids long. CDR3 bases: TGTGCCATCAGTGGGGACAGGGCCGGGGCCAACGTCCTGACTTTC. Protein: CAISGDRAGANVLTF.

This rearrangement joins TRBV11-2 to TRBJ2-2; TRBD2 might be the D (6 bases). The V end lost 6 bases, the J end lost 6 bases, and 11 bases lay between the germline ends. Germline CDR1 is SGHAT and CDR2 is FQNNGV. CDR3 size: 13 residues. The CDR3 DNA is TGTGCCAGCAGATCCACGGGGGCCGGGGAGCTGTTTTTT. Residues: CASRSTGAGELFF.

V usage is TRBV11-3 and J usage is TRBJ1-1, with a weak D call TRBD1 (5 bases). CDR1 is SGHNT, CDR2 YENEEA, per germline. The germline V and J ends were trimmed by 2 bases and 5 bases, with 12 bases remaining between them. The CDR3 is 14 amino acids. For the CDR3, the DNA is TGTGCCAGCAGCTTACGGGGGGGGAGAACTGAAGCTTTCTTT. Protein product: CASSLRGGRTEAFF. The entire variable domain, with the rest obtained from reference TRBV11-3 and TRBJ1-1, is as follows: EAGVVQSPRYKIIEKKQPVAFWCNPISGHNTLYWYLQNLGQGPELLIRYENEEAVDDSQLPKDRFSAERLKGVDSTLKIQPAELGDSAVYLCASSLRGGRTEAFFGQGTRLTVV.